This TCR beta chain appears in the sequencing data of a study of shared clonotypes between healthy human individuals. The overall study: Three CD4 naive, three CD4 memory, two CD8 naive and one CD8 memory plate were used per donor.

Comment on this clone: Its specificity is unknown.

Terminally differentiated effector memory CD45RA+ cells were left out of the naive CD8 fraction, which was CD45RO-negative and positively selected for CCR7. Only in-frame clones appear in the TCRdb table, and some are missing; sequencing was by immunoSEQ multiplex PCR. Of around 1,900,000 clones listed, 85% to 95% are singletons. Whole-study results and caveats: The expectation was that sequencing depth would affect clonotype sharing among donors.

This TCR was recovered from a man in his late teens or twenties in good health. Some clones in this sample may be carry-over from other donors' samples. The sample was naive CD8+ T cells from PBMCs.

CDR3: CASRRTVQYNEQFF. CDR3 coding DNA: TGCGCCAGCAGAAGGACAGTACAATACAATGAGCAGTTCTTC. The V gene is TRBV4-3, the J gene TRBJ2-1, with D maybe TRBD1 (6 bases). Looked up from germline, CDR1 is LGHNA and CDR2 is YSLEER. CDR3 length: 14 amino acids. V was cut by 6 bases and J by 4 bases, with 13 bases left in between.